These 17 T cell receptor beta chains were all obtained from the same sample, sequenced in a study of T cell clonality in common variable immunodeficiency. Here immunoSEQ multiplex PCR was the method, and the copy in TCRdb shows in-frame clones only, minus some. There are about 52,000 clones in the sample, none observed a single time. The sequenced sample consisted of peripheral blood mononuclear cells. These receptors all come from a person aged 18 to 75 in good health.

For this clone: Read sequence stops 3 residues before the CDR3 end, and the germline J gene provides the missing end. The chain has TRBV2 and TRBJ2-4, with 7 bases fitting TRBD1. After removal of 0 bases from V and 1 base from J, the junction contained 0 bases not matched to a gene. This CDR3 comprises 15 residues. CDR1 is SNHLY, CDR2 FYNNEI, per germline. The CDR3 loop reads CASSEARGAKNIQYF. CDR3 DNA (partial): TGTGCCAGCAGTGAAGCCAGGGGGGCCAAAAACATT. The full variable domain, completed using reference TRBV2 and TRBJ2-4, is EPEVTQTPSHQVTQMGQEVILRCVPISNHLYFYWYRQILGQKVEFLVSFYNNEISEKSEIFDDQFSVERPDGSNFTLKIRSTKLEDSAMYFCASSEARGAKNIQYFGAGTRLSVL.

At least ten counts were recorded for this clone. Sequencing ends 3 residues short of the CDR3 end; the germline J gene provides the rest. The V call is TRBV29-1, the J call TRBJ2-7, with 13 bases matching TRBD2. The length of the CDR3 is 14 residues. The J segment lost 1 base and the V segment lost 4 bases, leaving 1 base of the junction unmatched. Germline CDR1 SQVTM, CDR2 ANQGSEA. Here the CDR3 reads CSVGGLAGSYEQYF. The sequenced part of the CDR3 DNA is TGCAGCGTTGGGGGACTAGCGGGATCCTACGAG.

This clone was counted at least ten times. The read halts 3 residues ahead of the CDR3 end, with the missing end drawn from the germline J gene. V and J are TRBV29-1 and TRBJ2-3; D ambiguous. CDR1 and CDR2 (germline): SQVTM, ANQGSEA. The CDR3 sequence is 13 residues long. V lost 5 bases and J lost 0, with 9 bases in between. The part of the CDR3 DNA that was read is TGCAGCGTTACGTTTACTAGCACAGATACG. Its protein is CSVTFTSTDT. In full, the CDR3 reads CSVTFTSTDTQYF.

This clone was detected ten times or more. The sequenced CDR3 bases are TGTGCCAGCAGCTACAGGGAGGAGGGTGAAAAA. This sequence encodes CASSYREEGEK. The full CDR3 reads CASSYREEGEKLFF. The chain carries TRBV7-9 and TRBJ1-4; a weak D match, TRBD1 (6 bases). The sequenced fragment ends 3 residues before the CDR3 boundary, so the rest is inferred from the germline J gene. With 4 bases removed from V and 7 bases from J, the gap between germline ends came to 13 bases. The length of the CDR3 is 14 residues. In germline, CDR1 is SEHNR, CDR2 FQNEAQ (reference sequence).

The table lists this clone with many counts. The read comes to an end 3 residues before the CDR3 does, leaving the germline J gene to fill in the end. V is TRBV30 and J is TRBJ2-5; 12 bases are a match to TRBD2. The CDR3 spans 15 residues. Per the germline V gene, CDR1 is GTSNPN and CDR2 is SVGIG (reference sequence). CDR3 DNA, as far as it was read: TGTGCCTGGAGTGCCCCGGGACTAGCGGGCCCAACC. This encodes CAWSAPGLAGPT. The CDR3 as a whole reads CAWSAPGLAGPTQYF.

With regard to this clone: Read sequence stops 3 residues before the CDR3 end, and the germline J gene provides the missing end. This sequence joins TRBV19 and TRBJ2-5; TRBD2 matches 7 bases. J lost 3 bases, V lost 5 bases, and 9 bases had no gene match. Per germline, CDR1 LNHDA and CDR2 SQIVND (reference sequence). This CDR3 contains 15 residues. The CDR3 reads CASSPRGGTKETQYF. The sequenced CDR3 bases are TGTGCCAGTAGTCCGCGCGGGGGTACGAAAGAGACC. The full variable domain, rest sourced from reference TRBV19 and TRBJ2-5, is DGGITQSPKYLFRKEGQNVTLSCEQNLNHDAMYWYRQDPGQGLRLIYYSQIVNDFQKGDIAEGYSVSREKKESFPLTVTSAQKNPTAFYLCASSPRGGTKETQYFGPGTRLLVL.

This clone was detected ten times or more. The read finishes 3 residues shy of the CDR3 end, and the germline J gene is used to complete it. The genes are TRBV7-8 and TRBJ1-5; maybe TRBD1 (6 bases). V shed 5 bases and J shed 3 bases, with 14 bases lying between them. Per germline, CDR1 SGHVS and CDR2 FQNEAQ. The CDR3 sequence is 15 residues long. The CDR3 DNA, read in part, is TGTGCCAGCAGCGCCTCCAGGGGAATCAATCAGCCC. This encodes CASSASRGINQP. The whole CDR3 sequence is CASSASRGINQPQHF.

This clone was seen more than once but under ten times. The read is 3 residues too short to cover the CDR3 end, so that end is filled in from the germline J gene. The genes are TRBV6-1 and TRBJ1-5; TRBD1 is a possible D gene (6 bases). Per germline, CDR1 MNHNS and CDR2 SASEGT. CDR3 length: 15 amino acids. Deletions cut 4 bases from V and 4 bases from J, with 14 bases between. CDR3 bases read: TGTGCCAGCAGTGCTCAGGGGCCTTGGAATCAGCCC. Its protein is CASSAQGPWNQP. The whole CDR3 is CASSAQGPWNQPQHF.

This clone was recorded at least ten times. The read terminates 3 residues ahead of where the CDR3 ends, so the germline J gene completes it. This chain connects TRBV30 to TRBJ2-6; 7 positions agree with TRBD1. The germline V gene encodes CDR1 GTSNPN and CDR2 SVGIG (reference sequence). Unmatched junction bases numbered 4, after V lost 2 bases and J lost 0 bases. The CDR3 contains 16 residues. The CDR3 DNA, read in part, is TGTGCCTGGAGTCCCGGGACAGACTCTGGGGCCAACGTC. Protein: CAWSPGTDSGANV. The full CDR3 reads CAWSPGTDSGANVLTF. Combining the CDR3 with reference TRBV30 and TRBJ2-6 gives the whole variable domain SQTIHQWPATLVQPVGSPLSLECTVEGTSNPNLYWYRQAAGRGLQLLFYSVGIGQISSEVPQNLSASRPQDRQFILSSKKLLLSDSGFYLCAWSPGTDSGANVLTFGAGSRLTVL.

Of note for this clone: The CDR3 end falls 3 residues outside the read, so it is completed with the germline J gene. The chain recombines TRBV5-1 with TRBJ2-1; no clear D gene. The CDR3 runs to 14 residues. The V gene's germline CDR1 is SGHRS and CDR2 YFSETQ. V was clipped by 3 bases and J by 3 bases, with 10 bases between them. CDR3 DNA, as far as it was read: TGCGCCAGCAGCTACCCTAACAGCTACAATGAG. Protein sequence: CASSYPNSYNE. The entire CDR3 protein is CASSYPNSYNEQFF.

This clone is termed medium-sized. The read gets to within 3 residues of the CDR3 end, and the germline J gene fills in the rest. V is TRBV7-3 and J is TRBJ2-3; D remains unclear. This CDR3 has 13 residues. Germline V lookup: CDR1 SGHTA, CDR2 FQGTGA. Trimming took 3 bases from V and 2 from J, leaving 6 bases between them. The chain's CDR3 is CASSFLTTDTQYF. The CDR3 DNA, read in part, is TGTGCCAGCAGCTTTCTAACCACAGATACG.

This clone has ten or more counts. The read gets to within 3 residues of the CDR3 end, and the germline J gene fills in the rest. This chain links TRBV12-3 or TRBV12-4 with TRBJ1-6; 9 bases match TRBD1. The V and J ends lost 4 bases and 8 bases, in that order; junction bases with no gene match: 9. The CDR3 length is 16 residues. The CDR3 is CASSSRKTGGHSPLHF. The sequenced CDR3 bases are TGTGCCAGCAGTTCAAGAAAAACAGGGGGCCATTCACCC.

This clone was found many times. The CDR3 is cut off 3 residues early in the read; its end comes from the germline J gene. The V call is TRBV14, the J call TRBJ2-1, with 11 bases lining up with TRBD1. The germline V gene encodes CDR1 SGHDN and CDR2 FVKESK. The CDR3 covers 15 residues. Trimming cost V 6 bases and J 3 bases; bases outside gene matches: 4. The CDR3 loop is CASSRTGGGYNEQFF. Partial CDR3 DNA: TGTGCCAGCAGTCGGACAGGGGGCGGCTACAATGAG. Variable domain in full (rest from reference TRBV14 and TRBJ2-1): EAGVTQFPSHSVIEKGQTVTLRCDPISGHDNLYWYRRVMGKEIKFLLHFVKESKQDESGMPNNRFLAERTGGTYSTLKVQPAELEDSGVYFCASSRTGGGYNEQFFGPGTRLTVL.

This clone was recorded many times. Read sequence stops 3 residues before the CDR3 end, and the germline J gene provides the missing end. This chain uses TRBV18 with TRBJ2-5; 12 bases fit TRBD1. The CDR3 sequence is 15 residues long. V was pared by 3 bases and J by 5 bases, with 4 bases of the junction left unmatched. Germline V gives CDR1 KGHSH, CDR2 LQKENI. The part of the CDR3 DNA that was read is TGTGCCAGCTCACCCGGGACAGGGGGCTGGGAGACC. Translated: CASSPGTGGWET. The whole CDR3 sequence is CASSPGTGGWETQYF. The whole variable domain, remainder taken from reference TRBV18 and TRBJ2-5, is NAGVMQNPRHLVRRRGQEARLRCSPMKGHSHVYWYRQLPEEGLKFMVYLQKENIIDESGMPKERFSAEFPKEGPSILRIQQVVRGDSAAYFCASSPGTGGWETQYFGPGTRLLVL.

This clone was detected ten times or more. Coverage ceases 3 residues before the CDR3 finishes, and the germline J gene fills in the end. The chain recombines TRBV30 with TRBJ2-3; 15 bases fit TRBD2. The germline gives CDR1 GTSNPN, CDR2 SVGIG (reference sequence). The CDR3 sequence is 18 residues long. Unmatched junction bases numbered 11, after V lost 4 bases and J lost 3 bases. The DNA read from the CDR3 is TGTGCCTGGAAGCGGACTAGCGGGGGGGCCGGTAGAACAGATACG. This sequence encodes CAWKRTSGGAGRTDT. The complete CDR3 protein is CAWKRTSGGAGRTDTQYF.

This clone appeared a few times. The read is 3 residues too short to cover the CDR3 end, so that end is filled in from the germline J gene. V is TRBV18 and J is TRBJ1-2; TRBD1 agrees at 8 bases. V lost 5 bases to trimming and J lost 5 bases; unmatched junction nucleotides: 7. The CDR3 is 14 amino acids. Germline-derived CDR1 and CDR2 are KGHSH and LQKENI. CDR3: CASSWGQAEYGYTF. The DNA read from the CDR3 is TGTGCCAGCTCATGGGGACAGGCGGAATATGGC.

A note on this clone: The read is 3 residues too short to cover the CDR3 end, so that end is filled in from the germline J gene. The gene calls are TRBV11-2 and TRBJ2-3, with D unclear. CDR1 is SGHAT, CDR2 FQNNGV, per germline. The CDR3 covers 14 residues. CDR3 amino acids: CASSLGFLEETQYF. The covered CDR3 bases are TGTGCCAGCAGCTTAGGTTTCCTAGAGGAGACG.